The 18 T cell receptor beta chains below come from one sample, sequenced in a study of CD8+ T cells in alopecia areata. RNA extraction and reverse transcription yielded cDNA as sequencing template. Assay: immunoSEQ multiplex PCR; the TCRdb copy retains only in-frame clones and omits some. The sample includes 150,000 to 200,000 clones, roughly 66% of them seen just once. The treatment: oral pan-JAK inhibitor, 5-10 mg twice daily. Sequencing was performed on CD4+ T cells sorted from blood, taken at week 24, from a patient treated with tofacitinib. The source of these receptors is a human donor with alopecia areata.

CDR3 sequence (DNA): TGCAGCGCTCTCCATGAAAAACTGTTTTTT. It codes for CSALHEKLFF. V is TRBV29-1 and J is TRBJ1-4; no clear D. CDR3 length: 10 amino acids. CDR1 and CDR2 (germline): SQVTM, ANQGSEA. Trimming pared 7 bases from V and 6 bases from J, leaving 6 bases between.

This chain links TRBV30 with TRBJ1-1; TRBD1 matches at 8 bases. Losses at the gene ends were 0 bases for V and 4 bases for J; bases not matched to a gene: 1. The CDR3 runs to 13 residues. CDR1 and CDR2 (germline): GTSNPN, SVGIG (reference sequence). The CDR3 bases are TGTGCCTGGAGTGTAACAGGGGGCACTGAAGCTTTCTTT. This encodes CAWSVTGGTEAFF.

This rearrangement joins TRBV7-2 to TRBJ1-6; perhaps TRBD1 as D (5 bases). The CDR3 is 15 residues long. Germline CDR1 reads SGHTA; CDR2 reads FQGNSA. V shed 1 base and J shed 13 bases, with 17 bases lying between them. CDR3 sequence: CASSLETVVGTPLHF. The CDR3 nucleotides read TGTGCCAGCAGCTTAGAGACGGTGGTAGGGACTCCCCTCCACTTT.

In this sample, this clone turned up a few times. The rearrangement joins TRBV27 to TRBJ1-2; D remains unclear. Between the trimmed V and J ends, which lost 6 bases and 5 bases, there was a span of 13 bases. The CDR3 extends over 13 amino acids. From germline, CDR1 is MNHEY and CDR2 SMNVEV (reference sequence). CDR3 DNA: TGTGCCAGCAGCCCTATCCCGAGATATGGCTACACCTTC. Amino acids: CASSPIPRYGYTF.

The CDR3 sequence is CASSRTVTYEQYF. CDR3 sequence (DNA): TGTGCCAGCAGCCGGACGGTTACCTACGAGCAGTACTTC. The chain joins TRBV2 to TRBJ2-7; D unresolved. The length of the CDR3 is 13 residues. With 6 bases removed from V and 2 bases from J, the gap between germline ends came to 11 bases. The germline V gene has CDR1 SNHLY and CDR2 FYNNEI. The full variable domain, rest sourced from reference TRBV2 and TRBJ2-7, is EPEVTQTPSHQVTQMGQEVILRCVPISNHLYFYWYRQILGQKVEFLVSFYNNEISEKSEIFDDQFSVERPDGSNFTLKIRSTKLEDSAMYFCASSRTVTYEQYFGPGTRLTVT.

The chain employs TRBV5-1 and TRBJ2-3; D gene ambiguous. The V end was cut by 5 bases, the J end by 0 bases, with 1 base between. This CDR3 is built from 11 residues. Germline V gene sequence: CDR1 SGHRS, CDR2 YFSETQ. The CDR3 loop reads CASRSTDTQYF. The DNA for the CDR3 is TGCGCCAGCAGGAGCACAGATACGCAGTATTTT.

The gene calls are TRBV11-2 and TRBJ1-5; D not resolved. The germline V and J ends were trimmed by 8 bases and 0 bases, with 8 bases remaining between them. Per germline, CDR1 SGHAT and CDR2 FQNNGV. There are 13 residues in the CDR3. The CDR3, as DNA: TGTGCCAGCTCAGACAATAGCAATCAGCCCCAGCATTTT. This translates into CASSDNSNQPQHF.

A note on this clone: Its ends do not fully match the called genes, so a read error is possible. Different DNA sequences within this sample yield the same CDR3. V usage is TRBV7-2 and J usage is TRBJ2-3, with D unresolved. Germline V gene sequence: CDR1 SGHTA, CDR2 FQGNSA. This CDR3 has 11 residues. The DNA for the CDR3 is TGTGCCAGCAGCCTAGCAGATACGCAGTATTTT. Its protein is CASSLADTQYF. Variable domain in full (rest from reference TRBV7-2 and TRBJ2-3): GAGVSQSPSNKVTEKGKDVELRCDPISGHTALYWYRQSLGQGLEFLIYFQGNSAPDKSGLPSDRFSAERTGGSVSTLTIQRTQQEDSAVYLCASSLADTQYFGPGTRLTVL.

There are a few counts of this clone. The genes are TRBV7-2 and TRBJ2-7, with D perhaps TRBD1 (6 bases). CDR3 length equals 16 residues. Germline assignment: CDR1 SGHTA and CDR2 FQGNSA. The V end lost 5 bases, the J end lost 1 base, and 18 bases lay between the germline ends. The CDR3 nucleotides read TGTGCCAGCAGCCGTGGTACAGGGACCGTGTCCTACGAGCAGTACTTC. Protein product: CASSRGTGTVSYEQYF.

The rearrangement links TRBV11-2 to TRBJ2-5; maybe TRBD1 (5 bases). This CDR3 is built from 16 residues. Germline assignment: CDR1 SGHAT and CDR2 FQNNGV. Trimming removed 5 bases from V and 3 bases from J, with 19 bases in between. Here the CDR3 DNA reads TGTGCCAGCAGCAAAAGCCCCCAACAGGTTGAAGAGACCCAGTACTTC. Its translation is CASSKSPQQVEETQYF.

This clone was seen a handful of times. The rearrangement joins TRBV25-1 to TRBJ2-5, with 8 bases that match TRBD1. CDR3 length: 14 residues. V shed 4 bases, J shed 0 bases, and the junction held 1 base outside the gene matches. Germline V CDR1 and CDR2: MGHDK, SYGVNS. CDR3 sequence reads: CASSGDRNQETQYF. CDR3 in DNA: TGTGCCAGCAGTGGGGACAGGAACCAAGAGACCCAGTACTTC.

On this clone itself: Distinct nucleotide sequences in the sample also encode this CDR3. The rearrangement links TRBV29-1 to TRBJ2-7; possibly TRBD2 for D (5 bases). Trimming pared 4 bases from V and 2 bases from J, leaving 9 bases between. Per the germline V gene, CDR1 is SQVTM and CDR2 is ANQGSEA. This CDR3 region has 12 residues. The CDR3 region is CSVVRGTYEQYF. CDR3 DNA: TGCAGCGTTGTTCGGGGTACCTACGAGCAGTACTTC.

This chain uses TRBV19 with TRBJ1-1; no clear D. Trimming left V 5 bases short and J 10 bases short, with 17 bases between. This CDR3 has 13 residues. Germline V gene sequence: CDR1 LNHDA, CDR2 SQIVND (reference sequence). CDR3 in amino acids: CASSQRGPGGAFF. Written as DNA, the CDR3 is TGTGCCAGTAGTCAACGCGGCCCTGGCGGAGCTTTCTTT.

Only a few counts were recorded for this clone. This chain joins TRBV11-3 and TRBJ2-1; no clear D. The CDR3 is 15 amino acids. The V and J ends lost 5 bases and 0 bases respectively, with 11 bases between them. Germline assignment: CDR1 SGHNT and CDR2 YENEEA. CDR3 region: CASSPSDVSYNEQFF. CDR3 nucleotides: TGTGCCAGCAGCCCTTCAGATGTCTCCTACAATGAGCAGTTCTTC.

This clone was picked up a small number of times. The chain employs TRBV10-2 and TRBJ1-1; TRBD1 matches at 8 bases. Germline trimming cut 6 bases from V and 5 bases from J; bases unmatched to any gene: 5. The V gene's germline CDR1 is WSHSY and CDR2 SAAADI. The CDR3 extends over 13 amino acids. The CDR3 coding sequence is TGCGCCAGCAGGGGACAGGAGGGAACTGAAGCTTTCTTT. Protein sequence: CASRGQEGTEAFF.

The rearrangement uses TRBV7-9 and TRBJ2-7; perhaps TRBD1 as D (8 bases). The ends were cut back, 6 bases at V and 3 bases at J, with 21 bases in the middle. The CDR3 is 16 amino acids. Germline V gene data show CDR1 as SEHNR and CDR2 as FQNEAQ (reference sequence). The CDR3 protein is CASSGFDRGGDYEQYF. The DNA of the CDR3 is TGTGCCAGCAGTGGCTTCGACAGGGGAGGGGACTACGAGCAGTACTTC.

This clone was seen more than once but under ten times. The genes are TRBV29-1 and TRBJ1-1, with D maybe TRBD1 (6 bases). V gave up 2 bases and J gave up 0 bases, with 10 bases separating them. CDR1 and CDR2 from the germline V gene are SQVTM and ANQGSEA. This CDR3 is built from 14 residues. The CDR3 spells CSVETGRVNTEAFF. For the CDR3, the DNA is TGCAGCGTTGAAACAGGGAGGGTGAACACTGAAGCTTTCTTT.

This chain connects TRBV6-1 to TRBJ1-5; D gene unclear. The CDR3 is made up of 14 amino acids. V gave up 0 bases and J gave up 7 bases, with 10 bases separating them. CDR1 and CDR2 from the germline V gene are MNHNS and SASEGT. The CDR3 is CASSEAPSGQPQHF. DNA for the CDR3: TGTGCCAGCAGTGAAGCGCCATCCGGGCAGCCCCAGCATTTT.